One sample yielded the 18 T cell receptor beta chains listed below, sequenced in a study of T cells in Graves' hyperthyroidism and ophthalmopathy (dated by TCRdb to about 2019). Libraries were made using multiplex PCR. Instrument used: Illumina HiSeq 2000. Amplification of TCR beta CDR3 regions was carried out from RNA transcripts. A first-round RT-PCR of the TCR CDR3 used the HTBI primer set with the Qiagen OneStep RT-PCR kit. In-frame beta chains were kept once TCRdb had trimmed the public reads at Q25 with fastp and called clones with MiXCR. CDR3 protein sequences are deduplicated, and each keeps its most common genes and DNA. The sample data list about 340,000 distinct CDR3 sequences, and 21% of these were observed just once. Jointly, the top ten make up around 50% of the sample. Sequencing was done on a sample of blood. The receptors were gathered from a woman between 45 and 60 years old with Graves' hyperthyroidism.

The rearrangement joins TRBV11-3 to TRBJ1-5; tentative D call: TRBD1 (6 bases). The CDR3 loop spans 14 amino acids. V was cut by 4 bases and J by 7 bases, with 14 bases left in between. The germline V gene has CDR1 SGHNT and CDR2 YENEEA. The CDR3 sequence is CASSSTGFRQPQHF. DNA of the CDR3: TGTGCCAGCAGCTCTACAGGGTTTCGGCAGCCCCAGCATTTT.

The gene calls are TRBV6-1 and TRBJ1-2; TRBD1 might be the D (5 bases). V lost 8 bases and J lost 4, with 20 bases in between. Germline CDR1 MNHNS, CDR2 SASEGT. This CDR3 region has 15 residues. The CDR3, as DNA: TGTGCCAGCTTCAAGGGGAGGCTTAATAGCTATGGCTACACCTTC. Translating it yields CASFKGRLNSYGYTF.

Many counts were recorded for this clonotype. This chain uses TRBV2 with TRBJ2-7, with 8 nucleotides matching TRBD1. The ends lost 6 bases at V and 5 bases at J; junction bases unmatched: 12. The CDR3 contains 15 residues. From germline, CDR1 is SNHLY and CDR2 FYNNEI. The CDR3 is CASRSGRQGLHEQYF. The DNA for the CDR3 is TGTGCCAGCAGGAGCGGGCGACAGGGGTTACACGAGCAGTACTTC.

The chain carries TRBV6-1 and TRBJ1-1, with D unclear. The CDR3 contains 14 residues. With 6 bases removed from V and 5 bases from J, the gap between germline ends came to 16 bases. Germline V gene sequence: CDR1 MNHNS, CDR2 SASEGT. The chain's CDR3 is CASSRRPAGTEAFF. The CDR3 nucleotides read TGTGCCAGCAGCCGAAGACCCGCTGGTACTGAAGCTTTCTTT.

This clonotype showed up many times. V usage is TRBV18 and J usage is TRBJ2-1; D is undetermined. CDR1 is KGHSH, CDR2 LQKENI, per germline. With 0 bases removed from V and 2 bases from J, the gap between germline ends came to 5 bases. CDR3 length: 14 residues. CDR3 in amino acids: CASSPPETYNEQFF. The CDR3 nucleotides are TGTGCCAGCTCACCACCGGAGACCTACAATGAGCAGTTCTTC.

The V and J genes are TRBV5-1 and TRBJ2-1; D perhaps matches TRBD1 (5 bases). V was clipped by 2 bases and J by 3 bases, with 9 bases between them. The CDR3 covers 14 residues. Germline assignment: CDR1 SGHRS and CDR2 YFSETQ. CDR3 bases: TGCGCCAGCAGCTTTGCAGGGAACTACAATGAGCAGTTCTTC. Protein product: CASSFAGNYNEQFF. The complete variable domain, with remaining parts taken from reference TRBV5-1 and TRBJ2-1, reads KAGVTQTPRYLIKTRGQQVTLSCSPISGHRSVSWYQQTPGQGLQFLFEYFSETQRNKGNFPGRFSGRQFSNSRSEMNVSTLELGDSALYLCASSFAGNYNEQFFGPGTRLTVL.

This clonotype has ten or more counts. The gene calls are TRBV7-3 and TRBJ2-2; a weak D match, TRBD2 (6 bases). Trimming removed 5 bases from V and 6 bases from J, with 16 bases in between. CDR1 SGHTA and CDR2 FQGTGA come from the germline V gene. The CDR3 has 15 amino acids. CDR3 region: CASSPTGLGAGELFF. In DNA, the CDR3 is TGTGCCAGCAGCCCGACGGGACTGGGGGCCGGGGAGCTGTTTTTT.

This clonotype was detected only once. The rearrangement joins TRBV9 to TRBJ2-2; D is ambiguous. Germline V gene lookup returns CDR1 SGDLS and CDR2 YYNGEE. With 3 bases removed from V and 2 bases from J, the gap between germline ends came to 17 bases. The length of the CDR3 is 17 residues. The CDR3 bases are TGTGCCAGCAGCGGATCCCAGGCGGCTCTAAACACCGGGGAGCTGTTTTTT. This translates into CASSGSQAALNTGELFF.

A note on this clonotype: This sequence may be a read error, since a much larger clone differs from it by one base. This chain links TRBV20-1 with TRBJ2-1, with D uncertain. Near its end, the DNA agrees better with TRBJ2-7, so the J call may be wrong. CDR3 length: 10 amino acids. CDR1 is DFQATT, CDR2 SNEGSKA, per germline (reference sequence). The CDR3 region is CSARENEQYF. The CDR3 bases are TGCAGTGCTAGAGAGAATGAGCAGTACTTC.

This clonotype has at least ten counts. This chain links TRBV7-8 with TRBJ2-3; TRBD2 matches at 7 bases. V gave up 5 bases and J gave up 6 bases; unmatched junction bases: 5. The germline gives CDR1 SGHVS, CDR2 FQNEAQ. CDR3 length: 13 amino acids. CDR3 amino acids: CASSPGGSDTQYF. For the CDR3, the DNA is TGTGCCAGCAGCCCGGGCGGGAGTGATACGCAGTATTTT.

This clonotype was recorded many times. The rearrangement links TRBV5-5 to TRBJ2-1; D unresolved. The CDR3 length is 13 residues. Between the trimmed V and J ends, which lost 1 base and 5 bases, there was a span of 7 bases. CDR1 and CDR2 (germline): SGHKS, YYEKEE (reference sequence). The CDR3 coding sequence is TGTGCCAGCAGCTTGTCAGTCCACAATGAGCAGTTCTTC. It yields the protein CASSLSVHNEQFF.

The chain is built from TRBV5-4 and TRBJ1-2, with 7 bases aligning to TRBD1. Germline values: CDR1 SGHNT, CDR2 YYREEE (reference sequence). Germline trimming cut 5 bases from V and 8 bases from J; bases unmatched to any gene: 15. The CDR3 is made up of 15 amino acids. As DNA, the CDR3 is TGTGCCAGCAGACCTCCGGGGACAGAAAAGGCGGGCTACACCTTC. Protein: CASRPPGTEKAGYTF.

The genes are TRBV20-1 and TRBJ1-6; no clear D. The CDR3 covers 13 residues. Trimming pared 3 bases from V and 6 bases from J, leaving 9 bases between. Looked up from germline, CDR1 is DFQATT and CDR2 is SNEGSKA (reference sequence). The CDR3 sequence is CSARGYSNSPLHF. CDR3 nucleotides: TGCAGTGCTAGGGGGTACTCTAATTCACCCCTCCACTTT.

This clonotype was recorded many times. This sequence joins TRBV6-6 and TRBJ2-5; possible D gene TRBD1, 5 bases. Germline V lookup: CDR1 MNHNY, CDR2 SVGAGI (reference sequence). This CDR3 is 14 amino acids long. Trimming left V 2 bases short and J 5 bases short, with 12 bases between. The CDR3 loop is CASSYRGADETQYF. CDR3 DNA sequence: TGTGCCAGCAGTTACCGTGGGGCTGATGAGACCCAGTACTTC.

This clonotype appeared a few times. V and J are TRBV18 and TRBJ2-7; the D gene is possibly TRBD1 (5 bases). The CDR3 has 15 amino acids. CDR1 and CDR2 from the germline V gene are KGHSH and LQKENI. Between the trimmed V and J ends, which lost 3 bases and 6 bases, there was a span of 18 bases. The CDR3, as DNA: TGTGCCAGCTCACCGATAGGACACCGTGAGGCCGAGCAGTACTTC. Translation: CASSPIGHREAEQYF.

CDR3 sequence (DNA): TGTGCCAGCATTAACCCTAAGGGGATCTCCTACAATGAGCAGTTCTTC. It encodes CASINPKGISYNEQFF. The chain carries TRBV6-2 or TRBV6-3 and TRBJ2-1, with a weak D call TRBD1 (5 bases). This CDR3 is 16 amino acids long. The germline V gene has CDR1 MNHEY and CDR2 SVGEGT. V lost 7 bases and J 0 bases, leaving 16 bases between the germline ends.

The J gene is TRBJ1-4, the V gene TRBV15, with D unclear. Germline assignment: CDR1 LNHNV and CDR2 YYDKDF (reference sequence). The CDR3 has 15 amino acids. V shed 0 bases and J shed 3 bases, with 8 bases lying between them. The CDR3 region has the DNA TGTGCCACCAGCAGAGATAAGCAGGCTAATGAAAAACTGTTTTTT. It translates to CATSRDKQANEKLFF.

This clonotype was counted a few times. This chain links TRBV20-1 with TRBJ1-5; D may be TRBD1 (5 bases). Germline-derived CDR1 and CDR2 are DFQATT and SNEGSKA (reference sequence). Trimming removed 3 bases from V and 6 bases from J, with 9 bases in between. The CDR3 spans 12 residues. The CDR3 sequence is CSASPTGQPQHF. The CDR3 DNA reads TGCAGTGCTAGCCCTACAGGTCAGCCCCAGCATTTT.